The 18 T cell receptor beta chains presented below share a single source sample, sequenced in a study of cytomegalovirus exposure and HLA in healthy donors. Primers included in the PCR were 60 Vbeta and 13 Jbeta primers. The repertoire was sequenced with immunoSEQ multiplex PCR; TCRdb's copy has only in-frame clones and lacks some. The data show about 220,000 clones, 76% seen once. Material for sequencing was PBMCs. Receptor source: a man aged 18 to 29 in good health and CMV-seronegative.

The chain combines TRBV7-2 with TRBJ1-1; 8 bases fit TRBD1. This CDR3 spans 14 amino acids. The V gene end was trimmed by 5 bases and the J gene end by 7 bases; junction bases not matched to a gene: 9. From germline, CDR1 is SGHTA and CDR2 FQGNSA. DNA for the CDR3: TGTGCCAGCAGCCCACACAGGGGGTTGAATGAAGCTTTCTTT. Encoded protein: CASSPHRGLNEAFF.

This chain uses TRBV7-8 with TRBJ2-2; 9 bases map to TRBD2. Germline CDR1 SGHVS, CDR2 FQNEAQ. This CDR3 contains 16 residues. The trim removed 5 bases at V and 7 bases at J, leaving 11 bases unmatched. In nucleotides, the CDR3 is TGTGCCAGCAGCCCCCGTAGCGGGAGTGGGATCGGGGAGCTGTTTTTT. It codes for CASSPRSGSGIGELFF.

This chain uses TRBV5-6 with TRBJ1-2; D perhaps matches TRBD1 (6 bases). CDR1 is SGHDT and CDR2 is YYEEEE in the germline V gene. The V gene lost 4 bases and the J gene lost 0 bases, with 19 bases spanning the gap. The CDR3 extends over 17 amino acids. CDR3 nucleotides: TGTGCCAGCAGCGGGAACAGGGTCCGGTTGACTAACTATGGCTACACCTTC. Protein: CASSGNRVRLTNYGYTF.

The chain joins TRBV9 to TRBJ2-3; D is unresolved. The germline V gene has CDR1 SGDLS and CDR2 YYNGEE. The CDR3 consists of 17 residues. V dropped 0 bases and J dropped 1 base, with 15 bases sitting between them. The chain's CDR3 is CASSVASRRPGTDTQYF. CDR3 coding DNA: TGTGCCAGCAGCGTAGCTAGTAGACGTCCTGGCACAGATACGCAGTATTTT.

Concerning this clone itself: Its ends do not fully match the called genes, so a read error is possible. The chain's CDR3 is CSSSPRDRGAANYGYTF. CDR3 bases: TGTTCCAGCAGCCCACGGGACAGAGGAGCAGCTAACTATGGCTACACCTTC. This chain uses TRBV7-9 with TRBJ1-2; 7 bases are shared with TRBD1. The CDR3 has 17 residues. Germline V CDR1 and CDR2: SEHNR, FQNEAQ (reference sequence).

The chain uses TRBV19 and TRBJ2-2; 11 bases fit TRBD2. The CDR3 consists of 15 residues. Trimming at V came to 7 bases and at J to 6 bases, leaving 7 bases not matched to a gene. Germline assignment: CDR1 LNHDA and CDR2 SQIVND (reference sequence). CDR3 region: CASKILAGAAGELFF. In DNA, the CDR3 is TGTGCCAGTAAGATACTAGCGGGGGCAGCCGGGGAGCTGTTTTTT.

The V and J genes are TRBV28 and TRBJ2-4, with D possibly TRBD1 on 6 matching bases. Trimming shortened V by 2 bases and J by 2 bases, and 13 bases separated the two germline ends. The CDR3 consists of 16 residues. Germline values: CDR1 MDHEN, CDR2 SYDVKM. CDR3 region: CASSLDNRVTKNIQYF. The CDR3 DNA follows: TGTGCCAGCAGTTTAGATAACAGGGTAACCAAAAACATTCAGTACTTC.

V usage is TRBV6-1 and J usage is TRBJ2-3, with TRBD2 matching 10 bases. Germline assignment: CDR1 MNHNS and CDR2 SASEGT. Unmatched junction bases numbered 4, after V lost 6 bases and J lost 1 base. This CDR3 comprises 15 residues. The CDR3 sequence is CASRRLAGGTDTQYF. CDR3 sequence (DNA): TGTGCCAGCAGGCGACTAGCGGGCGGCACAGATACGCAGTATTTT.

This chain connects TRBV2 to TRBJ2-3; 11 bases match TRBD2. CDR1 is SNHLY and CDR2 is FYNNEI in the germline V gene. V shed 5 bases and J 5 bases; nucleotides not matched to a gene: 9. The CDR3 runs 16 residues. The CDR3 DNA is TGTGCCAGCAGTTTCTTAGCGGGAGGGCCGGGAGATACGCAGTATTTT. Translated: CASSFLAGGPGDTQYF.

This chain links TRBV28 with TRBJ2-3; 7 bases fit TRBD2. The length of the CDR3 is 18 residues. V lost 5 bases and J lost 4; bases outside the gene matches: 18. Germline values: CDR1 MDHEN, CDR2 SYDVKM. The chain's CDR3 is CASSPTLGSRESSDTQYF. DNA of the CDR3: TGTGCCAGCAGTCCCACACTGGGGTCGCGGGAGAGCTCAGATACGCAGTATTTT.

DNA of the CDR3: TGTGCCAGCAGCGAGAGGGACAGCAATGAGCAGTTCTTC. This translates into CASSERDSNEQFF. V and J are TRBV9 and TRBJ2-1, with 7 bases lining up with TRBD1. CDR1 SGDLS and CDR2 YYNGEE come from the germline V gene. V lost 3 bases, J lost 6 bases, and 3 bases stayed unmatched. CDR3 length: 13 residues.

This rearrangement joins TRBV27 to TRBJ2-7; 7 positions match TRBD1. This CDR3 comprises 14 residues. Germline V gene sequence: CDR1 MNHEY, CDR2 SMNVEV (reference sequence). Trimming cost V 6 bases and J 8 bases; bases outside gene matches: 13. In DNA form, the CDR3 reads TGTGCCAGCAGGGGGTCAGGGGGATGGGGGAAGCAGTACTTC. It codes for CASRGSGGWGKQYF.

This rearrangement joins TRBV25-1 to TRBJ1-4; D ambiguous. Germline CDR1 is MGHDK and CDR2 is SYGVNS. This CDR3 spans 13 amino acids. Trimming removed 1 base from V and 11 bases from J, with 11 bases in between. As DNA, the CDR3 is TGTGCCAGCAGTGAATCGCCACTGCTCAAACTGTTTTTT. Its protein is CASSESPLLKLFF.

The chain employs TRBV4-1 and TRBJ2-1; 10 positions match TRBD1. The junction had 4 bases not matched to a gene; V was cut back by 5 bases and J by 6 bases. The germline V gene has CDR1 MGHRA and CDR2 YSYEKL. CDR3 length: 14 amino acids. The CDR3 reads CASSDGTGANEQFF. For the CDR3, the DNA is TGCGCCAGCAGCGACGGGACAGGGGCCAATGAGCAGTTCTTC.

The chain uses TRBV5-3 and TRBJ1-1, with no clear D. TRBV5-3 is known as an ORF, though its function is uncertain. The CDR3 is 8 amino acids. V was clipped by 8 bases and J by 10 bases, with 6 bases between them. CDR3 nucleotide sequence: TGTGCCAGGGAGGGAGCTTTCTTT. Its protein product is CAREGAFF.

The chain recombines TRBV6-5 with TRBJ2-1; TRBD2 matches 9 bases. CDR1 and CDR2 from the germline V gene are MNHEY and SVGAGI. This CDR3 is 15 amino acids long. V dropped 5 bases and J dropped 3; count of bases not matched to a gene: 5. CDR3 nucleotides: TGTGCCAGCAGTGGGGGACTAGCTGGCTACAATGAGCAGTTCTTC. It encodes CASSGGLAGYNEQFF.

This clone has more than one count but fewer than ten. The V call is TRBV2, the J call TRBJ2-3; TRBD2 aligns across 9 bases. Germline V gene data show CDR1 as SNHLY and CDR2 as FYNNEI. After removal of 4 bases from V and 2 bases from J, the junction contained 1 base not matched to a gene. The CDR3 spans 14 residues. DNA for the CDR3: TGTGCCAGCAGTGTAGCGGGAGCCACAGATACGCAGTATTTT. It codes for CASSVAGATDTQYF.

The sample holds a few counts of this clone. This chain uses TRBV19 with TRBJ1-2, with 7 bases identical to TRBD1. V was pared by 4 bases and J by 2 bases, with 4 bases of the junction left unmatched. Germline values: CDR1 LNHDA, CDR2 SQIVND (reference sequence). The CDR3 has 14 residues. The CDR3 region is CASSSPGQNYGYTF. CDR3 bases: TGTGCCAGTAGTAGTCCGGGACAGAACTATGGCTACACCTTC.